Listed here is a single T cell receptor (beta chain). This record comes from a study of blood T cell repertoires in COVID-19. Trimming pared 3 bases from V and 2 bases from J, leaving 7 bases between. The CDR3 has 13 amino acids. Germline V gives CDR1 LNHDA, CDR2 SQIVND (reference sequence). Profiled with immunoSEQ multiplex PCR; TCRdb holds only in-frame clones, not every one. The repertoire holds 100,000 or so clones, with about nine tenths as singletons. V gene TRBV19 combines with J gene TRBJ1-1; D perhaps matches TRBD1 (5 bases). Sequencing was carried out using peripheral blood. This TCR was recovered from a man in his fifties or sixties with acute or convalescent COVID-19. For the CDR3, the DNA is TGTGCCAGTAGTATGGGGGGTAACACTGAAGCTTTCTTT. Amino acid sequence: CASSMGGNTEAFF.